Listed here are 27 T cell receptor beta chains from one sample, sequenced in a study of blood T cell repertoires in COVID-19. Clones were sequenced by immunoSEQ multiplex PCR, and TCRdb holds only the in-frame ones, with some missing. The data show about 180,000 clones, approximately 85% seen once. The sequenced material came from peripheral blood. Receptors originate from a human donor with active or convalescent COVID-19. The donor label of this sample is uncertain.

The CDR3 is CASSVTGATYGYTF. The CDR3 DNA follows: TGTGCCAGCAGTGTGACAGGGGCCACCTATGGCTACACCTTC. The V gene is TRBV9, the J gene TRBJ1-2; 8 bases align to TRBD1. CDR1 and CDR2 (germline): SGDLS, YYNGEE. J gave up 4 bases and V 5 bases, and 7 bases lay outside the gene matches. This CDR3 has 14 residues. Filled out from reference TRBV9 and TRBJ1-2, the complete variable domain reads DSGVTQTPKHLITATGQRVTLRCSPRSGDLSVYWYQQSLDQGLQFLIQYYNGEERAKGNILERFSAQQFPDLHSELNLSSLELGDSALYFCASSVTGATYGYTFGSGTRLTVV.

This clone was counted between two and nine times. The rearrangement uses TRBV7-2 and TRBJ2-5, with D possibly being TRBD2 (5 bases). The CDR3 spans 18 residues. Per germline, CDR1 SGHTA and CDR2 FQGNSA. The ends were cut back, 3 bases at V and 5 bases at J, with 25 bases in the middle. The CDR3 reads CASSFGVGGPRVSETQYF. CDR3 nucleotide sequence: TGTGCCAGCAGCTTCGGAGTGGGCGGTCCGAGGGTGTCGGAGACCCAGTACTTC.

This sequence joins TRBV4-1 and TRBJ1-2, with a possible D match to TRBD1 (6 bases). The CDR3 is 13 residues long. The V and J ends lost 2 bases and 2 bases respectively, with 6 bases between them. CDR1 is MGHRA and CDR2 is YSYEKL in the germline V gene. The CDR3 DNA reads TGCGCCAGCAGCCAACAGGGGAACTATGGCTACACCTTC. Protein product: CASSQQGNYGYTF.

CDR3: CAISELAGSTDTQYF. CDR3 bases: TGTGCCATCAGTGAGCTAGCGGGGAGCACAGATACGCAGTATTTT. V and J are TRBV10-3 and TRBJ2-3, with TRBD2 identical over 9 bases. Per germline, CDR1 ENHRY and CDR2 SYGVKD. This CDR3 region has 15 residues. Trimming at V came to 2 bases and at J to 0 bases, leaving 0 bases not matched to a gene.

The genes are TRBV18 and TRBJ1-5; TRBD1 might be the D (5 bases). Per germline, CDR1 KGHSH and CDR2 LQKENI. Trimming shortened V by 4 bases and J by 4 bases, and 8 bases separated the two germline ends. CDR3 length: 13 amino acids. The CDR3 here is CASSHSGNQPQHF. The CDR3 coding sequence is TGTGCCAGCTCACACTCAGGGAATCAGCCCCAGCATTTT.

The CDR3 loop reads CASSESEGEETQYF. The CDR3, as DNA: TGTGCCAGCAGTGAGTCAGAAGGAGAAGAGACCCAGTACTTC. V and J are TRBV2 and TRBJ2-5; D remains ambiguous. Trimming took off 3 bases at V and 3 bases at J, with 11 bases between the two ends. This CDR3 is built from 14 residues. From germline, CDR1 is SNHLY and CDR2 FYNNEI.

This chain connects TRBV5-4 to TRBJ2-2, with 7 bases aligning to TRBD1. This CDR3 region has 18 residues. CDR1 and CDR2 from the germline V gene are SGHNT and YYREEE (reference sequence). After removal of 4 bases from V and 0 bases from J, the junction contained 12 bases not matched to a gene. The CDR3, as DNA: TGTGCCAGCAGCCGAGGGGGCCTCGGGACGGCGAACACCGGGGAGCTGTTTTTT. Translated, it gives CASSRGGLGTANTGELFF.

This clone was counted a few times. The V and J genes are TRBV4-1 and TRBJ2-7; 7 nucleotides line up with TRBD1. The CDR3 is 14 amino acids. Germline assignment: CDR1 MGHRA and CDR2 YSYEKL. Trimming cost V 5 bases and J 0 bases; bases outside gene matches: 4. The CDR3 DNA follows: TGCGCCAGCAGCTGGGACAGAGCCTCCTACGAGCAGTACTTC. It encodes CASSWDRASYEQYF.

The rearrangement uses TRBV2 and TRBJ2-6, with TRBD1 identical over 10 bases. The CDR3 is 17 amino acids. From germline, CDR1 is SNHLY and CDR2 FYNNEI. The junction had 5 bases not matched to a gene; V was cut back by 6 bases and J by 0 bases. CDR3 sequence: CASSRDRGSSGANVLTF. DNA for the CDR3: TGTGCCAGCAGCCGGGACAGGGGTTCCTCTGGGGCCAACGTCCTGACTTTC.

This clone was detected only once. The rearrangement joins TRBV21-1 to TRBJ2-1; the table's TRBD2 call for D was not verified on the DNA. TRBV21-1 is a listed pseudogene. The CDR3 contains 17 residues. The CDR3 bases are TGTGCCGCCAGCACCCTCGAGGCGGGATTGGGATACAATGAGCAGTTCTTC. Translation gives CAASTLEAGLGYNEQFF.

The chain has TRBV7-3 and TRBJ2-2; D may be TRBD2 (5 bases). This CDR3 is built from 13 residues. Per germline, CDR1 SGHTA and CDR2 FQGTGA. V lost 5 bases and J 5 bases, leaving 9 bases between the germline ends. In DNA, the CDR3 is TGTGCCAGCAGCCTCCCGGGGACCGGGGAGCTGTTTTTT. Residues: CASSLPGTGELFF.

The chain uses TRBV5-1 and TRBJ2-5; 12 bases fit TRBD2. Germline-derived CDR1 and CDR2 are SGHRS and YFSETQ. With V trimmed by 5 bases and J by 2 bases, 7 bases remained unmatched. This CDR3 comprises 16 residues. As DNA, the CDR3 is TGCGCCAGCAGTCCTGGCCTAGCGGGGGGGCAAGAGACCCAGTACTTC. The encoded protein is CASSPGLAGGQETQYF.

CDR3 in DNA: TGTGCCACCAGTGATTTAGGACAAGGGGAAGGGGGGACCCAGTACTTC. It translates to CATSDLGQGEGGTQYF. The gene calls are TRBV24-1 and TRBJ2-5, with TRBD1 as a possible D gene (6 bases). This CDR3 comprises 16 residues. V lost 1 base to trimming and J lost 7 bases, with 18 bases between them. Germline CDR1 KGHDR, CDR2 SFDVKD.

The chain's CDR3 is CASSTYRANTEAFF. As DNA, the CDR3 is TGTGCCAGCAGTACCTACAGGGCGAACACTGAAGCTTTCTTT. The chain joins TRBV6-5 to TRBJ1-1; tentatively, D is TRBD1 (6 bases). Germline V lookup: CDR1 MNHEY, CDR2 SVGAGI. Between the trimmed V and J ends, which lost 5 bases and 1 base, there was a span of 11 bases. The CDR3 is 14 residues long.

The chain recombines TRBV11-1 with TRBJ1-1; a weak D match, TRBD1 (5 bases). The CDR3 consists of 13 residues. The germline gives CDR1 SGHAT, CDR2 FQDESV (reference sequence). The V gene lost 4 bases and the J gene lost 8 bases, with 14 bases spanning the gap. The CDR3 DNA follows: TGTGCCAGCAGCTCAAACAGGAATTACGAAGCTTTCTTT. It encodes CASSSNRNYEAFF. The entire variable domain, with the rest obtained from reference TRBV11-1 and TRBJ1-1, is as follows: EAEVAQSPRYKITEKSQAVAFWCDPISGHATLYWYRQILGQGPELLVQFQDESVVDDSQLPKDRFSAERLKGVDSTLKIQPAELGDSAMYLCASSSNRNYEAFFGQGTRLTVV.

CDR3: CASSSESWNTEAFF. As DNA, the CDR3 is TGTGCCAGCAGTTCCGAGAGCTGGAACACTGAAGCTTTCTTT. The chain has TRBV28 and TRBJ1-1; D ambiguous. Germline V lookup: CDR1 MDHEN, CDR2 SYDVKM. This CDR3 is 14 amino acids long. V dropped 4 bases and J dropped 1 base, with 10 bases sitting between them.

The V gene is TRBV28, the J gene TRBJ1-2, with 8 bases aligning to TRBD1. Unmatched junction bases numbered 12, after V lost 4 bases and J lost 5 bases. Germline assignment: CDR1 MDHEN and CDR2 SYDVKM. The CDR3 has 16 residues. In nucleotides, the CDR3 is TGTGCCAGCAGTTCCCCGGGACAGGTTTTTTTTTATGGCTACACCTTC. This sequence encodes CASSSPGQVFFYGYTF.

This chain links TRBV18 with TRBJ1-4, with TRBD1 matching over 9 bases. J lost 6 bases, V lost 3 bases, and 2 bases had no gene match. The germline gives CDR1 KGHSH, CDR2 LQKENI. There are 14 residues in the CDR3. The CDR3 DNA sequence: TGTGCCAGCTCACCGAGGACAGGGGATGAAAAACTGTTTTTT. Its protein is CASSPRTGDEKLFF.

This clone was picked up one time. This rearrangement joins TRBV3-1 (or the pseudogene TRBV3-2) to TRBJ2-7; D ambiguous. The germline V gene has CDR1 LGHDT and CDR2 YNNKEL (reference sequence). The CDR3 runs 13 residues. V lost 1 base to trimming and J lost 4 bases, with 8 bases between them. The CDR3: CASSQVPGYEQYF. The CDR3 bases are TGTGCCAGCAGCCAAGTTCCAGGTTACGAGCAGTACTTC.

CDR3 sequence reads: CASSLGQAAAEAFF. Here the CDR3 DNA reads TGTGCCAGCAGCTTGGGACAGGCGGCCGCGGAAGCTTTCTTT. The chain uses TRBV7-6 and TRBJ1-1, with 8 bases that match TRBD1. Looked up from germline, CDR1 is SGHVS and CDR2 is FNYEAQ. The V gene end was trimmed by 3 bases and the J gene end by 8 bases; junction bases not matched to a gene: 8. The CDR3 extends over 14 amino acids. The whole variable domain, filled in from reference TRBV7-6 and TRBJ1-1, reads GAGVSQSPRYKVTKRGQDVALRCDPISGHVSLYWYRQALGQGPEFLTYFNYEAQQDKSGLPNDRFSAERPEGSISTLTIQRTEQRDSAMYRCASSLGQAAAEAFFGQGTRLTVV.

The rearrangement joins TRBV29-1 to TRBJ2-1; TRBD2 matches 7 bases. Germline V gene lookup returns CDR1 SQVTM and CDR2 ANQGSEA. The junction had 9 bases not matched to a gene; V was cut back by 7 bases and J by 3 bases. The CDR3 extends over 14 amino acids. The CDR3 is CSGSSGTLYNEQFF. CDR3 bases: TGCAGCGGGTCAAGCGGGACCCTCTACAATGAGCAGTTCTTC.

The chain joins TRBV11-2 to TRBJ1-3; possibly TRBD1 for D (6 bases). Germline V gives CDR1 SGHAT, CDR2 FQNNGV. V was cut by 4 bases and J by 6 bases, with 22 bases left in between. The CDR3 loop spans 17 amino acids. The CDR3 here is CASSSQTGRSRVNTIYF. The CDR3, as DNA: TGTGCCAGCAGCTCCCAGACAGGCCGTTCCCGAGTAAACACCATATATTTT.

The chain has TRBV1 and TRBJ2-7; TRBD2 is the table's D call and was not checked against the DNA. TRBV1 has pseudogene status. This CDR3 has 16 residues. CDR3 bases: TGCACCAGCAGCCGGAGGGGTAGACTAGTAGCCTACGAGCAGTACTTC. Protein sequence: CTSSRRGRLVAYEQYF.

The chain recombines TRBV3-1 (or the pseudogene TRBV3-2) with TRBJ2-7; 8 nucleotides line up with TRBD2. There are 15 residues in the CDR3. CDR1 is LGHDT, CDR2 YNNKEL, per germline (reference sequence). V dropped 1 base and J dropped 7; count of bases not matched to a gene: 9. The CDR3 region is CASSQAAGTSGEQYF. The CDR3 DNA follows: TGTGCCAGCAGCCAAGCGGCCGGGACTAGTGGTGAGCAGTACTTC.

The chain couples TRBV13 to TRBJ2-7, with TRBD1 matching over 9 bases. The junction had 11 bases not matched to a gene; V was cut back by 5 bases and J by 9 bases. CDR3 size: 14 residues. Germline CDR1 PRHDT, CDR2 FYEKMQ (reference sequence). This chain's CDR3 is CASSRQGQGEGQYF. CDR3 DNA: TGTGCCAGCAGCCGACAGGGACAGGGCGAAGGGCAGTACTTC.

The V and J genes are TRBV6-6 and TRBJ2-7, with a weak D call TRBD2 (5 bases). Germline assignment: CDR1 MNHNY and CDR2 SVGAGI (reference sequence). V was clipped by 5 bases and J by 5 bases, with 13 bases between them. The CDR3 spans 13 residues. CDR3 protein: CASSPQVGNEQYF. DNA for the CDR3: TGTGCCAGCAGTCCCCAGGTCGGGAACGAGCAGTACTTC.

The rearrangement links TRBV27 to TRBJ2-5; 8 nucleotides agree with TRBD2. After removal of 6 bases from V and 5 bases from J, the junction contained 20 bases not matched to a gene. Per the germline V gene, CDR1 is MNHEY and CDR2 is SMNVEV (reference sequence). The CDR3 covers 18 residues. The DNA of the CDR3 is TGTGCCAGCAGCCCCCCCTTGAAGATAGCGGGACGAAGGGAGACCCAGTACTTC. This codes for CASSPPLKIAGRRETQYF.